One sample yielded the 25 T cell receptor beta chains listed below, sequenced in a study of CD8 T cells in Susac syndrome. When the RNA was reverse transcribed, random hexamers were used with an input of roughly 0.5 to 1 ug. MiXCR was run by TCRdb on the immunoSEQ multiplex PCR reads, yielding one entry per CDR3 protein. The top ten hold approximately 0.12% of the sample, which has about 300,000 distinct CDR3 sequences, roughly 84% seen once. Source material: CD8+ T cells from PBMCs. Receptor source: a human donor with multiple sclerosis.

The CDR3: CASSLTTGGRNSPLHF. In nucleotides, the CDR3 is TGTGCCAGCAGTCTAACGACCGGAGGGCGTAATTCACCCCTCCACTTT. The genes are TRBV27 and TRBJ1-6, with D hard to call. This CDR3 has 16 residues. From germline, CDR1 is MNHEY and CDR2 SMNVEV (reference sequence). The V gene lost 5 bases and the J gene lost 6 bases, with 17 bases spanning the gap.

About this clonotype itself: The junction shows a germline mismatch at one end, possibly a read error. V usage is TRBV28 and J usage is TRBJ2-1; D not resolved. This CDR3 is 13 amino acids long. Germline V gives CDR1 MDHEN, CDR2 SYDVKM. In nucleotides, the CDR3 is TGTGCCAGCTGTTTGGGATCCTACAATGAGCAGTTCTTC. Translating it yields CASCLGSYNEQFF.

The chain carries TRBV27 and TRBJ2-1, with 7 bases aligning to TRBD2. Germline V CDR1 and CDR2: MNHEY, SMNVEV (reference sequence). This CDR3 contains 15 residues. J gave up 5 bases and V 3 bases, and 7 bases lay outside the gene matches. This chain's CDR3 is CASSFGGRAHNEQFF. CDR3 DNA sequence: TGTGCCAGCAGTTTTGGAGGGAGGGCCCACAATGAGCAGTTCTTC.

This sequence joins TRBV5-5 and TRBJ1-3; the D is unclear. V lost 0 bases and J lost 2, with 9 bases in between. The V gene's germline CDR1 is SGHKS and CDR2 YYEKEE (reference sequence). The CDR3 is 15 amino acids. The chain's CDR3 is CASSLESSPGNTIYF. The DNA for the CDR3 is TGTGCCAGCAGCTTGGAGAGTTCCCCTGGAAACACCATATATTTT.

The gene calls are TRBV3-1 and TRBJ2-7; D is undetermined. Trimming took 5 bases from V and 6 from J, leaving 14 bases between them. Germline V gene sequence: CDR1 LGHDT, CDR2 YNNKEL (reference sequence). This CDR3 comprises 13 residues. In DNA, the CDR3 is TGTGCCAGCAGCGCCCTGGACCTTACCGAGCAGTACTTC. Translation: CASSALDLTEQYF.

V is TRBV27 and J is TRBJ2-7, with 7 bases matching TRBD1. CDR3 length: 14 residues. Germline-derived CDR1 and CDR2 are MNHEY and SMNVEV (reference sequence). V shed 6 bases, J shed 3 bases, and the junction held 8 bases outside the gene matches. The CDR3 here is CASSLRQGLYEQYF. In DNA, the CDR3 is TGTGCCAGCAGCCTAAGACAGGGTCTCTACGAGCAGTACTTC.

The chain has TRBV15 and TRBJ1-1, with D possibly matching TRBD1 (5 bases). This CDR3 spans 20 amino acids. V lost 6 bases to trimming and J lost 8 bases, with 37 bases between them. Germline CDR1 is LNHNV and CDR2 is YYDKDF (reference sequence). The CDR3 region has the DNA TGTGCCACCAGAACTTCCAGGGACCTTGAACGTTGGGATTATGAGCCGGAAGCTTTCTTT. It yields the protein CATRTSRDLERWDYEPEAFF.

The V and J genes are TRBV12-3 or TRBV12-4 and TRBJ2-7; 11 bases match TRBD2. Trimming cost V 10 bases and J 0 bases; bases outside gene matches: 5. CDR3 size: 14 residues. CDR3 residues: CATGTSGSSYEQYF. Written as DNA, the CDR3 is TGTGCCACGGGGACTAGCGGCTCCTCCTACGAGCAGTACTTC.

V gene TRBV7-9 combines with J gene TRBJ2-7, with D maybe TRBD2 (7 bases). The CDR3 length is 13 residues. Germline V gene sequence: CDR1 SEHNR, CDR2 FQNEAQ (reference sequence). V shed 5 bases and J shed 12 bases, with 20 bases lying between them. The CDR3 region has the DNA TGTGCCAGCAGCAACGAAATACGGGGGGCGGCGTACTTC. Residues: CASSNEIRGAAYF.

CDR3 sequence (DNA): TGTGCCAGCAGCCAGGCAGGGTACGGATCACCCCTCCACTTT. Its protein product is CASSQAGYGSPLHF. V gene TRBV3-1 combines with J gene TRBJ1-6; possible D gene TRBD1, 5 bases. Trimming took off 3 bases at V and 10 bases at J, with 13 bases between the two ends. This CDR3 is 14 amino acids long. Germline loops: CDR1 LGHDT, CDR2 YNNKEL (reference sequence). Based on the CDR3 plus reference TRBV3-1 and TRBJ1-6, the full variable domain is DTAVSQTPKYLVTQMGNDKSIKCEQNLGHDTMYWYKQDSKKFLKIMFSYNNKELIINETVPNRFSPKSPDKAHLNLHINSLELGDSAVYFCASSQAGYGSPLHFGNGTRLTVT.

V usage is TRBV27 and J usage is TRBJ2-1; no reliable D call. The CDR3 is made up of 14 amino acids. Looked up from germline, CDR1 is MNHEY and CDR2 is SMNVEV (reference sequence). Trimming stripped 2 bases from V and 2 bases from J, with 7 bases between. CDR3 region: CASSLAETYNEQFF. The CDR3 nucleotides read TGTGCCAGCAGTTTAGCGGAGACCTACAATGAGCAGTTCTTC.

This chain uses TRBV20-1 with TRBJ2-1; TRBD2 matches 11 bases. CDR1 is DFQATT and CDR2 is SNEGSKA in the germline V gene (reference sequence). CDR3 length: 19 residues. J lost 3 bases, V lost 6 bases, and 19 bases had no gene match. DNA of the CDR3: TGCAGTGCCACAATATGGACTAGCGGGTCCATACTATTCTACAATGAGCAGTTCTTC. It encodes CSATIWTSGSILFYNEQFF.

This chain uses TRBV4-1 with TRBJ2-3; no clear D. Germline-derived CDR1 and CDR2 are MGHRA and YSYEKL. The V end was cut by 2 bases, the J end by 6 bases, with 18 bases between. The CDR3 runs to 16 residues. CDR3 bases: TGCGCCAGCAGCCAACTAGTGTTTGATCTCTCCGATACGCAGTATTTT. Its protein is CASSQLVFDLSDTQYF.

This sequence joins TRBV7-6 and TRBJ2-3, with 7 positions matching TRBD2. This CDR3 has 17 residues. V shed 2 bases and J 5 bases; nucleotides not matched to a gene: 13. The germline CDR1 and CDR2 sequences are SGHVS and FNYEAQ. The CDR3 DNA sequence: TGTGCCAGCAGCTTATTTTCGCGCGGGAGTCTGGAAGATACGCAGTATTTT. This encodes CASSLFSRGSLEDTQYF.

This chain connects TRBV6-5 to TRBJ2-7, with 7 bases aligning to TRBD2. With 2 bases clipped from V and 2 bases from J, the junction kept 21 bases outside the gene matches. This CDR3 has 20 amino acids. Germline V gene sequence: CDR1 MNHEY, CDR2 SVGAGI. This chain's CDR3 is CASSYGGEQTIIIIPYEQYF. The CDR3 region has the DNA TGTGCCAGCAGTTACGGGGGGGAACAGACAATCATAATTATCCCCTACGAGCAGTACTTC.

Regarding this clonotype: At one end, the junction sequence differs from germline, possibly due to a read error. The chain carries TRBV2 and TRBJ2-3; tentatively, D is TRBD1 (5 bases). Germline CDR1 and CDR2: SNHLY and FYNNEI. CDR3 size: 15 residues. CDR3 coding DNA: TGTGCCAGCGGTGAAAGACAGAAGAGCACAGATACGCAGTATTTT. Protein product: CASGERQKSTDTQYF.

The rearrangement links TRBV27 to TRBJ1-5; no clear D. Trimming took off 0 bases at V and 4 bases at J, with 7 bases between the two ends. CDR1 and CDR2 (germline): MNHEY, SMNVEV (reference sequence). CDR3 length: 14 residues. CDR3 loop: CASSLSRGNQPQHF. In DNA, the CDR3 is TGTGCCAGCAGTTTATCTCGAGGGAATCAGCCCCAGCATTTT.

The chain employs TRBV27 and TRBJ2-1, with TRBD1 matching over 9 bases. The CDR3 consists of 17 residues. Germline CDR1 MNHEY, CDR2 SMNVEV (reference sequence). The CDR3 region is CATAPISGTGTYNEQFF. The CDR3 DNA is TGTGCTACGGCCCCGATATCCGGGACAGGGACCTACAATGAGCAGTTCTTC.

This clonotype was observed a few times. CDR3 DNA: TGTGCCAGCAGCCCTCGGGCTGAAAAACTGTTTTTT. This gives the protein CASSPRAEKLFF. This rearrangement joins TRBV7-9 to TRBJ1-4; D uncertain. The germline V gene encodes CDR1 SEHNR and CDR2 FQNEAQ (reference sequence). The V end was cut by 5 bases, the J end by 7 bases, with 8 bases between. The CDR3 has 12 amino acids.

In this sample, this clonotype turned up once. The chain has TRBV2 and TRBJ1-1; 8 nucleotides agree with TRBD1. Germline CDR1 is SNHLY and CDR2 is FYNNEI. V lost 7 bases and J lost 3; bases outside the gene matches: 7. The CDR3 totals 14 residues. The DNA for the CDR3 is TGTGCCAGCAAAGGCCCGACAGGGGACACTGAAGCTTTCTTT. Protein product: CASKGPTGDTEAFF.

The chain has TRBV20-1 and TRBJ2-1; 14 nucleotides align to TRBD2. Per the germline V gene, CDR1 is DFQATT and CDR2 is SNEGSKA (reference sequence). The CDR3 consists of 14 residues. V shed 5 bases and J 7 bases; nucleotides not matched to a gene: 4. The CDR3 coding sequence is TGCAGTGCTCCCGGGACTAGCGGGAGAAATGAGCAGTTCTTC. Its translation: CSAPGTSGRNEQFF.

The CDR3 DNA reads as TGTGCCAGCAGCTATTCTGGAAGGGACACTGAAGCTTTCTTT. This translates into CASSYSGRDTEAFF. This chain connects TRBV9 to TRBJ1-1; unclear D gene. The V end lost 4 bases, the J end lost 3 bases, and 13 bases lay between the germline ends. Germline CDR1 and CDR2: SGDLS and YYNGEE. The CDR3 spans 14 residues.

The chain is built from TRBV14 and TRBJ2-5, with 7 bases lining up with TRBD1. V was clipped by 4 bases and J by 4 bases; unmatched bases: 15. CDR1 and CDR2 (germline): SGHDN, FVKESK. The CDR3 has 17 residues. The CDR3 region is CASSPRGRQGLRETQYF. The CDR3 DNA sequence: TGTGCCAGCAGCCCCCGGGGCCGACAGGGCTTGAGAGAGACCCAGTACTTC.

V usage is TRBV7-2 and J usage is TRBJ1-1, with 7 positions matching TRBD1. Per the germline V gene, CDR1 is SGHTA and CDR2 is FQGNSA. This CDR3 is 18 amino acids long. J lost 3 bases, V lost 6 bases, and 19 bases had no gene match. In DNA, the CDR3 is TGTGCCAGCAGTCTCACAGGGGTCTTTAAATCACCTCACACTGAAGCTTTCTTT. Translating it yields CASSLTGVFKSPHTEAFF. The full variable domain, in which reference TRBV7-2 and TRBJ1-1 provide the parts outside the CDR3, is GAGVSQSPSNKVTEKGKDVELRCDPISGHTALYWYRQSLGQGLEFLIYFQGNSAPDKSGLPSDRFSAERTGGSVSTLTIQRTQQEDSAVYLCASSLTGVFKSPHTEAFFGQGTRLTVV.

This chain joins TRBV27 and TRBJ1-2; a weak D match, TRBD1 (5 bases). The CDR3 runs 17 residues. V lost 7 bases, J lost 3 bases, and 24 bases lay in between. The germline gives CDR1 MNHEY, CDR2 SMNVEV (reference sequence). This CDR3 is CASTSNRLRGGDYGYTF. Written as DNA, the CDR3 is TGTGCCAGCACCTCAAACAGATTACGGGGGGGAGACTATGGCTACACCTTC.